This T cell receptor beta chain originates from a study of shared clonotypes between healthy human individuals (dated by TCRdb to about 2020). As for the study more broadly: Three men and a couple of women, aged 18 to 49 years, made up the cohort. For each donor, three plates each were used for CD4 naive and CD4 memory, two plates were used for CD8 naive, and one plate was used for CD8 memory. Blood TCR repertoires of five healthy adults were deeply sequenced to estimate repertoire size and the extent of clonotype sharing between individuals. Different laboratories and diverse techniques were used to prepare libraries and sequence TCR repertoires, to increase sequencing depth and limit assay-specific biases. Each donor's leukapheresis produced roughly between roughly 0.9 and 8.9 billion PBMCs.

The donors were healthy, HIV-negative adults with no recently reported acute infections or vaccinations. All donors were Caucasian adults living in Nashville, Tennessee, USA. The CD8 memory samples were a combination of magnetically selected CD45RO+ cells and CCR7-negative CD45RA+ effector memory (TemRA) cells. Blood was obtained by leukapheresis, after which PBMCs were separated by Ficoll-Histopaque density gradient centrifugation and cryopreserved in liquid nitrogen vapor phase. Analytical flow cytometry was used to check the purity and quantity of each magnetically sorted T cell population. Genomic DNA was isolated from each sorted fraction and quantified by UV absorbance on a Nanodrop 2000c. Remarks on this clone: Its binding antigen is unknown. One base away there is no much larger clone; base qualities are not given.

Results the study describes overall, beyond this receptor: Higher generation probabilities were observed for clonotypes shared by all four sorted-subset donors than for non-shared clonotypes. Rarefaction of sorted-subset datasets indicated incomplete sequencing despite the large sequencing depth. Based on pairwise subsampling, the degree of clonotype sharing among donors was expected to be affected by sequencing depth. Naive subsets generally had larger estimated clonotype richness than memory subsets did. Around 5.4% of naive CD4, approximately 3.7% of naive CD8, roughly 2.4% of memory CD4, and more than 0.35% of memory CD8 clonotypes were shared across four donors. Sampling was limited to blood, and TCR repertoires in tissue likely differ from TCR repertoires in blood. The genetic and exposure-history diversity represented was limited by the small number of donors.

Using the deep immunoSEQ assay, TCR CDR3 regions were amplified from genomic DNA by multiplex PCR. For each cell subset, the extracted genomic DNA was distributed evenly across all wells of several immunoSEQ 96-well plates, and each plate served as one replicate. For sorted subsets, each replicate PCR was loaded with approximately 200 ng genomic DNA, equivalent to approximately 27,000 T cell genomes. Purified libraries were quantified with a Qubit 3.0 fluorometer, sized on a Bioanalyzer 2100, and re-quantified with the KAPA Library Quantification kit. Every immunoSEQ 96-well plate was sequenced on a separate single-read 150-cycle Illumina NextSeq 550 flow cell. The study's processing was this. Because the immunoSEQ output included only junctional sequences and no quality scores, the filtering could not be the same as the filtering used for full-length reads. To assign V/J genes and CDR3, sequences were annotated against IMGT germline references using PyIR, a Python wrapper for IgBLAST v1.9. Reads were filtered out if the reads had weak V/J assignments (E-value above 1e-6), no CDR3, stop codons, out-of-frame junctions, or ambiguous translated residues. V3J clonotypes were defined by identical inferred V gene, J gene, and CDR3 amino acid sequence. The percentage overlap between two repertoires was calculated by dividing the number of shared unique clonotypes by the size of the smaller repertoire. Richness of each repertoire was evaluated using RTK rarefaction, the Chao1 estimator, and Recon v2.1 estimates of unobserved clonotypes. OLGA was used to compute generation probabilities for all TCRbeta clonotypes that the gDNA method yielded from a handful of donors. TCRdb holds this immuneACCESS table with in-frame rearrangements only. Some clones are missing; in checked studies, unresolved V genes explain under half, and the rest has no known cause. D and trimming were read from the DNA, whereas the V and J calls and clone size are those reported in that table. The sample table lists roughly 720,000 clones, 80% to 95% of them with a count of one. The ten biggest clones cover 34% of the sample.

V ends up 3 bases short and J 4 bases short, with an unmatched junction base count of 12. The germline V gene supplies CDR1 MDHEN and CDR2 SYDVKM. From its cysteine to its phenylalanine, the CDR3 spans 18 amino acids. CDR3 DNA only is kept here, 54 bases in frame from base 1. Sample: memory CD8+ T cells from PBMCs. Interpreted using the paper, the cell subset or site label stands for: CD45RO+ cells pooled with CCR7-negative TemRA cells. This sequence originates from a man aged 18 to 29 in good health. Some clones in this sample may be carry-over from other donors' samples. The chain links TRBV28 with TRBJ2-2; a stretch of 9 junction bases matches TRBD1. For the CDR3, the sequence is CASSFLISTGGSTGELFF. The DNA is as follows: TGTGCCAGCAGTTTTCTAATCTCGACAGGGGGTAGCACCGGGGAGCTGTTTTTT.